The following is a TCR beta chain sequence with its context. Its antigen remains unidentified. The data were taken from a study of T cells expressing NK-cell markers. Study in general: All TCR beta repertoires analysed originated from sorted CD3+CD56+NKG2C+, CD3+CD56+NKG2C- and CD3+CD56-NKG2C+ T cells. Whole-study findings and limits: HCMV specificity of the expanded NKG2C+ T cell clones was not established.

No DNA is given; TCRdb re-called the 5' RACE reads and lists each CDR3 protein once. The specimen's table records almost 450,000 distinct CDR3 sequences. This CDR3 spans 15 amino acids. CDR1 DFQATT and CDR2 SNEGSKA come from the germline V gene (reference sequence). What was sequenced was blood T cells: a sorted CD56 or NKG2C T cell subset, CD4+ or CD8+ T cells, or bulk PBMC T cells (not recorded which). This TCR was recovered from a woman aged 18-70 years in good health. The chain has TRBV20-1 and TRBJ2-1; TCRdb's D call, TRBD2, is unchecked because there is no DNA. The CDR3 loop reads CSARPGLAGYNEQFF.